This paragraph covers one T cell receptor (beta chain) sequence. Each participant's cohort was designated according to participant-reported clinical history. The record originates from a study of blood T cell repertoires in COVID-19. V was clipped by 6 bases and J by 1 base, with 10 bases between them. This CDR3 is 14 amino acids long. The germline V gene has CDR1 MNHNY and CDR2 SVGAGI (reference sequence). TCRdb's copy holds only in-frame clones and misses some; the assay was immunoSEQ multiplex PCR. The sample shows 330,000 or so clones, 92% of them seen only once. Source material: PBMCs or T cells enriched from blood (not recorded which). This clonotype was sampled from a woman under 40 who had recovered from COVID-19. The chain uses TRBV6-6 and TRBJ1-3; D is unresolved. CDR3 bases: TGTGCCAGCAGCAAACGGGGATCTGGAAACACCATATATTTT. It translates to CASSKRGSGNTIYF.